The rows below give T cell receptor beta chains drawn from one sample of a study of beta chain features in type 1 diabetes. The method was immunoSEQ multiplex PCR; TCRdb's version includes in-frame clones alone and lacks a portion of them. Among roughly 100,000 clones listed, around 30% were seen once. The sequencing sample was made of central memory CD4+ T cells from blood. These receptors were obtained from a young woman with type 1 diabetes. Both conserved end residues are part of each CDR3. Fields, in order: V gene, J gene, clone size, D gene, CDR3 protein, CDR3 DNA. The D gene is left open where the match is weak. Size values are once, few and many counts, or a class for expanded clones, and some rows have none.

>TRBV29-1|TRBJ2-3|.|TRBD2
CSVTQRLAGGGTDTQYF
TGCAGCGTTACCCAAAGGCTAGCGGGAGGGGGAACAGATACGCAGTATTTT
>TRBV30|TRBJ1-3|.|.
CAWSGGQSSGNTIYF
TGTGCCTGGAGTGGCGGACAGAGCTCTGGAAACACCATATATTTT
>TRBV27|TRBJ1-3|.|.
CASSPWALGPVKGGNTIYF
TGTGCCAGCAGTCCTTGGGCGTTGGGGCCAGTTAAAGGTGGAAACACCATATATTTT
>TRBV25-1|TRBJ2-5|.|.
CASSDQPSDSQETQYF
TGTGCCAGCAGTGACCAGCCCTCGGACAGCCAAGAGACCCAGTACTTC
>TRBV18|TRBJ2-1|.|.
CASSPQRAGRGSYNEQFF
TGTGCCAGCTCACCCCAAAGAGCTGGCAGGGGCTCCTACAATGAGCAGTTCTTC
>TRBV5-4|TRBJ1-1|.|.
CASSLGGYKPEAFF
TGTGCCAGCAGCTTGGGAGGGTATAAACCTGAAGCTTTCTTT
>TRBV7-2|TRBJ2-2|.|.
CASSPSLREVGGELFF
TGTGCCAGCAGCCCCAGTTTGAGGGAGGTTGGCGGGGAGCTGTTTTTT
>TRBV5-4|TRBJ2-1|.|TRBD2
CASSSSGTSRYEQFF
TGTGCCAGCAGCTCATCCGGGACTAGTAGATATGAGCAGTTCTTC
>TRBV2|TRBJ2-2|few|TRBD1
CASSRDRGHLGELFF
TGTGCCAGCAGCAGGGACAGGGGGCACCTCGGGGAGCTGTTTTTT
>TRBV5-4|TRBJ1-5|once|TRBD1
CASSSDRGGNQPQHF
TGTGCCAGCAGCTCGGACAGGGGCGGAAATCAGCCCCAGCATTTT
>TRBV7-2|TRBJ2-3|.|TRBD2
CASSLSIGGGDTQYF
TGTGCCAGCAGCTTATCAATCGGGGGAGGGGATACGCAGTATTTT
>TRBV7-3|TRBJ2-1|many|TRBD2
CASSLAGGYNEQFF
TGTGCCAGCAGTCTAGCGGGAGGGTACAATGAGCAGTTCTTC
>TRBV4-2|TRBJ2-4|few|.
CASSQDWRQRSAKNIQYF
TGTGCCAGCAGCCAAGATTGGCGGCAGCGTTCAGCCAAAAACATTCAGTACTTC
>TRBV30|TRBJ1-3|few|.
CASTDGSGNTIYF
TGTGCCTCGACAGACGGCTCTGGAAACACCATATATTTT
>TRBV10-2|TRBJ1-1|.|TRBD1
CASRLTGGGTEAFF
TGCGCCAGCAGGCTTACAGGGGGGGGGACTGAAGCTTTCTTT
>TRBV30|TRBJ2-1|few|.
CAWSEEDEQFF
TGTGCCTGGAGCGAGGAGGATGAGCAGTTCTTC
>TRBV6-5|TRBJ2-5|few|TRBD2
CASAGDEETQYF
TGTGCCAGCGCGGGGGACGAGGAGACCCAGTACTTC
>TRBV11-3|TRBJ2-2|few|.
CASSFWAGNGELFF
TGTGCCAGCAGCTTTTGGGCAGGGAACGGGGAGCTGTTTTTT
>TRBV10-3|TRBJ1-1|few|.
CAISVGGDTEAFF
TGTGCCATCAGTGTCGGCGGGGACACTGAAGCTTTCTTT
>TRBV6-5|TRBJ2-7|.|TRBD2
CASSYSSLAGYEQYF
TGTGCCAGCAGTTACTCATCCCTAGCGGGTTACGAGCAGTACTTC
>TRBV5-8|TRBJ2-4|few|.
CASSLEGIAKNIQYF
TGTGCCAGCAGCTTGGAGGGGATAGCCAAAAACATTCAGTACTTC
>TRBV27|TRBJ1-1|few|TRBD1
CASSTGGLGTEAFF
TGTGCCAGCAGTACAGGGGGCTTGGGCACTGAAGCTTTCTTT
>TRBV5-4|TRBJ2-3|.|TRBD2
CASSYRLAGGPTDTQYF
TGTGCCAGCAGCTACCGACTAGCGGGAGGGCCAACAGATACGCAGTATTTT
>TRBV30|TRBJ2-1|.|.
CAWTRGGEQFF
TGTGCCTGGACTCGAGGGGGTGAGCAGTTCTTC
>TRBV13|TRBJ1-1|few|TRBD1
CASRGDRGTEAFF
TGTGCCAGCAGGGGGGACAGGGGTACTGAAGCTTTCTTT
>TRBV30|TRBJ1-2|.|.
CAWGGVAGYTF
TGTGCCTGGGGGGGGGTAGCCGGCTACACCTTC
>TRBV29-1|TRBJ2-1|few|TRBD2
CSVKGLAGVNEQFF
TGCAGCGTTAAGGGACTAGCGGGAGTTAATGAGCAGTTCTTC
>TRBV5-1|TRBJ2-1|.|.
CASSLVGQSYNEQFF
TGCGCCAGCAGCTTGGTTGGGCAGTCCTACAATGAGCAGTTCTTC
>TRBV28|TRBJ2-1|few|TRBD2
CASILAGGTQFF
TGTGCCAGCATACTAGCGGGGGGTACGCAGTTCTTC
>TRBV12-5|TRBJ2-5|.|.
CASGPTGGERWETQYF
TGTGCTAGTGGTCCCACTGGAGGGGAGAGATGGGAGACCCAGTACTTC